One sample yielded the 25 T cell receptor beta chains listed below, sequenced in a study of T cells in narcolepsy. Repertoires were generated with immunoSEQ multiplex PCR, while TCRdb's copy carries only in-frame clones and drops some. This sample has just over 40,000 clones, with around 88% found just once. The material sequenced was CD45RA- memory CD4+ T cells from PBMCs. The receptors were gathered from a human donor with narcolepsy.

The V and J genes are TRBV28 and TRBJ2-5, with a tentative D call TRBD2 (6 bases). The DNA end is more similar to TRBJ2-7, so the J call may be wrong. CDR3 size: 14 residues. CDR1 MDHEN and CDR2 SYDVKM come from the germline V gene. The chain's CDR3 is CASRAAGNNYEQYF. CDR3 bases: TGTGCCAGCAGGGCGGCGGGGAACAACTACGAGCAGTACTTC.

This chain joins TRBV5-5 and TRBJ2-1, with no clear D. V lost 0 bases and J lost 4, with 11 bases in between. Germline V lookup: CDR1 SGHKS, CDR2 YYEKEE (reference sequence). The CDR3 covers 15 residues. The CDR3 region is CASSLVSSPYNEQFF. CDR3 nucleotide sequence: TGTGCCAGCAGCTTGGTGTCCTCCCCATACAATGAGCAGTTCTTC.

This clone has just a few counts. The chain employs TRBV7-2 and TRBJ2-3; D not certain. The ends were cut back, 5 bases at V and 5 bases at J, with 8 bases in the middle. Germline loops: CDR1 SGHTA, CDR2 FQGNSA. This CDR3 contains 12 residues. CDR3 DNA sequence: TGTGCCAGCAGCCTAGAGGTAGATACGCAGTATTTT. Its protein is CASSLEVDTQYF.

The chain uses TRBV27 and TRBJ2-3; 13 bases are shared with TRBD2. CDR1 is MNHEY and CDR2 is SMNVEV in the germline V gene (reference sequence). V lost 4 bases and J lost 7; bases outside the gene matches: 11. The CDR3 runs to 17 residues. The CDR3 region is CASSSVQGTSGTHTQYF. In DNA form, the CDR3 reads TGTGCCAGCAGTTCTGTCCAGGGGACTAGCGGGACTCATACGCAGTATTTT.

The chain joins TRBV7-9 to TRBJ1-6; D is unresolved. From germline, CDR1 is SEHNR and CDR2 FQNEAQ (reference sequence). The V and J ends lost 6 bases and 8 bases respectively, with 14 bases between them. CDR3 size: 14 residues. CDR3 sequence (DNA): TGTGCCAGCAGTGCCGACACCATTTATTCACCCCTCCACTTT. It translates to CASSADTIYSPLHF.

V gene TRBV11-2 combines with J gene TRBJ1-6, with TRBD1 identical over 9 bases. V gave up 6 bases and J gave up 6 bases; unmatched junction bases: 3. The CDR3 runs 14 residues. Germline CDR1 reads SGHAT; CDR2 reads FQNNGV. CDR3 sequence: CASRGQGVNSPLHF. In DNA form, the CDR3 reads TGTGCCAGCAGGGGACAGGGAGTTAATTCACCCCTCCACTTT.

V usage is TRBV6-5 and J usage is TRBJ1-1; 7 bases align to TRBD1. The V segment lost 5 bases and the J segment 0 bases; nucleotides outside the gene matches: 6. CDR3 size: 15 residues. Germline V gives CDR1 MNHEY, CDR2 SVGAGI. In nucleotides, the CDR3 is TGTGCCAGCAGTCGAGACAGGGAGGTGAACACTGAAGCTTTCTTT. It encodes CASSRDREVNTEAFF.

The CDR3 is CASSLFRYRGWDTEAFF. CDR3 nucleotide sequence: TGTGCCAGCAGCTTATTTCGGTACAGGGGGTGGGACACTGAAGCTTTCTTT. The chain is built from TRBV7-9 and TRBJ1-1, with 8 positions matching TRBD1. The CDR3 has 17 amino acids. V dropped 2 bases and J dropped 3; count of bases not matched to a gene: 11. From germline, CDR1 is SEHNR and CDR2 FQNEAQ (reference sequence).

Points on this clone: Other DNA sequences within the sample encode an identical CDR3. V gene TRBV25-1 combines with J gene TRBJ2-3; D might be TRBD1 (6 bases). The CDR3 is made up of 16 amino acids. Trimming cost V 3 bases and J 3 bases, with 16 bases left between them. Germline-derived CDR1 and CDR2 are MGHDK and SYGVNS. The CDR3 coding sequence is TGTGCCAGCAGTGATCCCGGCAGGGGAACAACAGATACGCAGTATTTT. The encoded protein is CASSDPGRGTTDTQYF. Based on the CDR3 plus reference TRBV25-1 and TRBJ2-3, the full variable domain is EADIYQTPRYLVIGTGKKITLECSQTMGHDKMYWYQQDPGMELHLIHYSYGVNSTEKGDLSSESTVSRIRTEHFPLTLESARPSHTSQYLCASSDPGRGTTDTQYFGPGTRLTVL.

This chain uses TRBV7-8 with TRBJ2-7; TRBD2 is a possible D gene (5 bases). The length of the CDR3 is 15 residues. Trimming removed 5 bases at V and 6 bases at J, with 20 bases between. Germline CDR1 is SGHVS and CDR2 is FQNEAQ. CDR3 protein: CASSAGRAEVSEQYF. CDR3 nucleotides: TGTGCCAGCAGCGCCGGACGAGCGGAAGTCAGCGAGCAGTACTTC.

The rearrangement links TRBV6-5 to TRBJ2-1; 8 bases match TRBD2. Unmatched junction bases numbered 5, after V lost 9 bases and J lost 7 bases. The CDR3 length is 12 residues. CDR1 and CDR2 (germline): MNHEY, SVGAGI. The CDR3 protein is CASTGGPNEQFF. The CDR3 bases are TGTGCCAGTACGGGAGGGCCAAATGAGCAGTTCTTC.

CDR3 sequence reads: CASSPWGGRTGETQYF. In DNA form, the CDR3 reads TGTGCCAGCAGCCCCTGGGGTGGGAGGACTGGGGAGACCCAGTACTTC. The rearrangement uses TRBV27 and TRBJ2-5; possible D gene TRBD2, 6 bases. CDR1 and CDR2 (germline): MNHEY, SMNVEV (reference sequence). V shed 6 bases and J shed 5 bases, with 22 bases lying between them. The CDR3 runs to 16 residues.

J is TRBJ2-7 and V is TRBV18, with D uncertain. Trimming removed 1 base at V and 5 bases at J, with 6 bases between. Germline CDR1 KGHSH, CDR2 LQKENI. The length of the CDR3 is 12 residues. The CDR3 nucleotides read TGTGCCAGCTCACCACTAAGGGACGAGCAGTACTTC. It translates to CASSPLRDEQYF.

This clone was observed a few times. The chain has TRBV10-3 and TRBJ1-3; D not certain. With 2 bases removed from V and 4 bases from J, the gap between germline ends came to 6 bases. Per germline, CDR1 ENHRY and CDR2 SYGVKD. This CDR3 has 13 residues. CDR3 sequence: CAISETVGNTIYF. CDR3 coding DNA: TGTGCCATCAGTGAGACAGTGGGAAACACCATATATTTT.

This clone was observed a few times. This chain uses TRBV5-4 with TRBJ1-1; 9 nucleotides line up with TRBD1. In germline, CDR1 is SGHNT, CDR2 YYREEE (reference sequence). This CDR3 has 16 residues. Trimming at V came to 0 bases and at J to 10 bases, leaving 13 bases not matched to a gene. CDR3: CASSLVGTGSHAGAFF. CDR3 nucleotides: TGTGCCAGCAGCTTGGTCGGGACAGGGTCACACGCGGGAGCTTTCTTT.

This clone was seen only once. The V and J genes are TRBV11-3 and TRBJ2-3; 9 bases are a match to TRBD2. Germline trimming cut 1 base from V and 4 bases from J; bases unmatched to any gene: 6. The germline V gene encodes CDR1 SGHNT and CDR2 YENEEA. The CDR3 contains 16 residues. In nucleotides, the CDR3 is TGTGCCAGCAGCTTAGGGCGGGGGGGCATCGCAGATACGCAGTATTTT. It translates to CASSLGRGGIADTQYF.

CDR3: CASRRLANNEQFF. In DNA form, the CDR3 reads TGCGCCAGCAGGAGGTTAGCCAACAATGAGCAGTTCTTC. V and J are TRBV5-1 and TRBJ2-1; D is undetermined. There are 13 residues in the CDR3. Germline V gene data show CDR1 as SGHRS and CDR2 as YFSETQ. Trimming stripped 5 bases from V and 5 bases from J, with 11 bases between.

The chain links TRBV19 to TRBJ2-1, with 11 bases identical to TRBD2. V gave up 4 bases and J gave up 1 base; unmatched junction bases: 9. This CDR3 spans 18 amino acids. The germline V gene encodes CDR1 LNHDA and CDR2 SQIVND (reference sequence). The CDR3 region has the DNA TGTGCCAGTAGTAAGAGGACTAGCGGGCTCTCTTCCTACAATGAGCAGTTCTTC. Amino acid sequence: CASSKRTSGLSSYNEQFF.

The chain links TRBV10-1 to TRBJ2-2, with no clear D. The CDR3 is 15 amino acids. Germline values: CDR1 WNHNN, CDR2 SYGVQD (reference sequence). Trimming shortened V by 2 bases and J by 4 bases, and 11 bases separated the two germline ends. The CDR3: CASSEAVVGTGELFF. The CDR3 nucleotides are TGCGCCAGCAGTGAGGCAGTGGTGGGCACCGGGGAGCTGTTTTTT.

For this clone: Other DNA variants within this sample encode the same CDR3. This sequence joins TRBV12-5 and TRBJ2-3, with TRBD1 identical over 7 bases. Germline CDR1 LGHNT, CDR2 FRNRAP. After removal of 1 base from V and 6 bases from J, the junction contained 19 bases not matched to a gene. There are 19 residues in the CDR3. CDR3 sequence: CASGLGRGRDRGFRDTQYF. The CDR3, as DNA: TGTGCTAGTGGTTTGGGAAGGGGGCGAGACCGAGGGTTCAGGGATACGCAGTATTTT.

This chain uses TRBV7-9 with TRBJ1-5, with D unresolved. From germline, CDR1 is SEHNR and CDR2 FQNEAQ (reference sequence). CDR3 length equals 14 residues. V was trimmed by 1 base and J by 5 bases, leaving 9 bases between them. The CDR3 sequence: CASSLGTGDQPQHF. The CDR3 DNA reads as TGTGCCAGCAGCTTAGGGACTGGCGATCAGCCCCAGCATTTT. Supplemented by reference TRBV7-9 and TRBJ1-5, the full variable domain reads DTGVSQNPRHKITKRGQNVTFRCDPISEHNRLYWYRQTLGQGPEFLTYFQNEAQLEKSRLLSDRFSAERPKGSFSTLEIQRTEQGDSAMYLCASSLGTGDQPQHFGDGTRLSIL.

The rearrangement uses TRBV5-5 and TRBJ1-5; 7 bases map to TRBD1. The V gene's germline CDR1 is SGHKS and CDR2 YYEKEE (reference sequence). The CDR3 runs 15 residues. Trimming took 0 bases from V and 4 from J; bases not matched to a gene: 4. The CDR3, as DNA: TGTGCCAGCAGCTTGGGGGGGACAGATAATCAGCCCCAGCATTTT. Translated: CASSLGGTDNQPQHF.

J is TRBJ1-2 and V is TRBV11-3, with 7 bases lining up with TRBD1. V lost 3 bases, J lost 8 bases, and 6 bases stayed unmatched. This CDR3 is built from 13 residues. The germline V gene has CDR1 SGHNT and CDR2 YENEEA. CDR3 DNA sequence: TGTGCCAGCAGCTTCACCCCGGGACAGGGCTACACCTTC. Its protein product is CASSFTPGQGYTF. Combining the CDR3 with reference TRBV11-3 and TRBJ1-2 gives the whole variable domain EAGVVQSPRYKIIEKKQPVAFWCNPISGHNTLYWYLQNLGQGPELLIRYENEEAVDDSQLPKDRFSAERLKGVDSTLKIQPAELGDSAVYLCASSFTPGQGYTFGSGTRLTVV.

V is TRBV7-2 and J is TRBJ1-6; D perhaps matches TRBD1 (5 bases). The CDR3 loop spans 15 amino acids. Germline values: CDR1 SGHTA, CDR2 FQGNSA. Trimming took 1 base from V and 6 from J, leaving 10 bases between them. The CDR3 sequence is CASSLGGTANSPLHF. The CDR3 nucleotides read TGTGCCAGCAGCTTAGGCGGGACGGCTAATTCACCCCTCCACTTT.

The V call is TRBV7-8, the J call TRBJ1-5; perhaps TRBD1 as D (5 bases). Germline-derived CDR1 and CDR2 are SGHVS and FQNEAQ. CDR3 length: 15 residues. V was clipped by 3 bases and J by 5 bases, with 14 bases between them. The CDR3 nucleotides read TGTGCCAGCAGCTTCGGGGGGAGTTCGGATCAGCCCCAGCATTTT. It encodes CASSFGGSSDQPQHF.